This T cell receptor beta chain was found in a study of graft-versus-host responses after intestinal transplantation. The assay was immunoSEQ multiplex PCR, and TCRdb's table has in-frame clones only and misses some. The sample holds roughly 120,000 clones, around 94% seen once. In regard to this clone: Its matching antigen is unknown. Other DNA sequences in the sample encode the same CDR3.

The receptor was isolated from a human donor who was the organ donor for an intestinal transplant. Sequences were derived from unstimulated CD8+ T cells sorted from spleen or lymph node cells, sampled before transplant.

The CDR3 DNA reads as TGTGCCAGCAGTTTAAGAGCGGGAGGGTACAATGAGCAGTTCTTC. It codes for CASSLRAGGYNEQFF. The rearrangement joins TRBV27 to TRBJ2-1; the match to TRBD2 covers 10 bases. V was clipped by 2 bases and J by 4 bases; unmatched bases: 2. Looked up from germline, CDR1 is MNHEY and CDR2 is SMNVEV (reference sequence). The CDR3 totals 15 residues.